This T cell receptor (beta chain) was profiled in a study of T cell clonality in common variable immunodeficiency. The study, taken as a whole, reports: Fewer deletions and N-nucleotide insertions were reportedly seen in common variable immunodeficiency TCR beta sequences. Authors noted CVID clonality's cause needs subpopulation repertoire sequencing. Compared with controls, CVID subjects had fewer shared TCRbeta clones.

Assay: immunoSEQ multiplex PCR; the TCRdb copy retains only in-frame clones and omits some. The repertoire consists of 45,000 to 65,000 clones, none detected only once. Caucasian heritage predominated among both patients and controls. In this sample, this clone turned up many times. Antigen: not known. The CDR3 end is not reached by the read, which stops 3 residues before it; the germline J gene fills it in. Germline CDR1 reads SGHRS; CDR2 reads YFSETQ. The CDR3 loop spans 13 amino acids. The chain is built from TRBV5-1 and TRBJ1-2; D not resolved. The receptor was derived from a person between 18 and 75 years old in good health. Sequencing was performed on peripheral blood mononuclear cells. CDR3 amino acids: CASSLVSGNGYTF. The CDR3 bases that were read are TGCGCCAGCAGCTTGGTTTCGGGGAACGGC.